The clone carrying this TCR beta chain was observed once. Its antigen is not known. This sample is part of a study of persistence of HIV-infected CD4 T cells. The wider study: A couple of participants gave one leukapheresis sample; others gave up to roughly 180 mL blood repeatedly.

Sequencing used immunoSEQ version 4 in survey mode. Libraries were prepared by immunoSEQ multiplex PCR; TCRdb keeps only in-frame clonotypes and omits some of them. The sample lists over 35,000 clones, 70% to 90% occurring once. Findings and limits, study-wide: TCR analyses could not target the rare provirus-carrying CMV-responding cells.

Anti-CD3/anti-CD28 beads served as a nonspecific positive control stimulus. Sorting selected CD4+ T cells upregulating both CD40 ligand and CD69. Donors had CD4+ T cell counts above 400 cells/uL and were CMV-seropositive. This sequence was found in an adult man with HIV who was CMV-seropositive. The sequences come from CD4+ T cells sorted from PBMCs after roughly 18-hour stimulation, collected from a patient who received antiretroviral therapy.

The CDR3 DNA is TGTGCCAGCAGTTCCCACGGGGGCAATAGCAATCAGCCCCAGCATTTT. Its translation is CASSSHGGNSNQPQHF. The rearrangement links TRBV28 to TRBJ1-5; a possible D gene is TRBD1 (6 bases). This CDR3 is built from 16 residues. Trimming cost V 4 bases and J 0 bases, with 13 bases left between them. Germline CDR1 reads MDHEN; CDR2 reads SYDVKM.